The following is a TCR beta chain sequence with its context. Antigen specificity is unknown. Sequencing used immunoSEQ multiplex PCR; TCRdb keeps in-frame clones, though not all of them. Of about 12,000 clones listed, 86% are singletons. This sample was taken from a study of T cells in localized non-small cell lung cancer. Study-level points and caveats: It was uninvolved adjacent lung that showed the highest T cell clonality, exceeding tumor.

This CDR3 spans 13 amino acids. Trimming stripped 1 base from V and 7 bases from J, with 11 bases between. Germline-derived CDR1 and CDR2 are SGHAT and FQNNGV. This sequence originates from a male donor aged 60 or over with stage III lung adenocarcinoma. The specimen was peripheral blood, collected before any cancer treatment. The chain is built from TRBV11-2 and TRBJ2-7, with D hard to call. The CDR3 coding sequence is TGTGCCAGCAGCTTAGGTACCGGGCGGGAGCAGTACTTC. Translation: CASSLGTGREQYF.